This entry is about one T cell receptor beta chain. This sample is part of a study of blood T cell repertoires in COVID-19. This CDR3 contains 13 residues. The germline V gene has CDR1 SGHNT and CDR2 YENEEA. V gave up 6 bases and J gave up 10 bases; unmatched junction bases: 4. Clones were read by immunoSEQ multiplex PCR, and TCRdb kept only the in-frame ones, dropping some. In the table there are about 370,000 clones, over 75% of which are singletons. The receptor comes from a man younger than 35 who had recovered from COVID-19. The chain recombines TRBV11-3 with TRBJ1-6; 9 bases match TRBD1. Sequencing was performed on PBMCs or T cells enriched from blood (not recorded which). The CDR3 loop is CASRADRGSPLHF. CDR3 in DNA: TGTGCCAGCAGGGCGGACAGGGGCTCACCCCTCCACTTT.